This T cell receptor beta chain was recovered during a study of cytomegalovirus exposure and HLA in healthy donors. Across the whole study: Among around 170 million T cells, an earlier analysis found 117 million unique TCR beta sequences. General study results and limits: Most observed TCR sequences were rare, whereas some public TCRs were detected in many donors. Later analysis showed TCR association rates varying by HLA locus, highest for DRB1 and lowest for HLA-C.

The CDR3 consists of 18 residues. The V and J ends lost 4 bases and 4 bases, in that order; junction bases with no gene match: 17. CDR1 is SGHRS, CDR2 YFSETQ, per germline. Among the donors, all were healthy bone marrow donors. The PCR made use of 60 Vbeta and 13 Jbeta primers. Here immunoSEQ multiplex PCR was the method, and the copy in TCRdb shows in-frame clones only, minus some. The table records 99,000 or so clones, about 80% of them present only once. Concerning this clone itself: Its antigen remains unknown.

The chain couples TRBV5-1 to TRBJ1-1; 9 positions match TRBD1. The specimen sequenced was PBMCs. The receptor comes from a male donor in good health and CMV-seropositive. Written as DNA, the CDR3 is TGCGCCAGCAGCCCTACGGCTCGGGACAGGGAAGCGTCCACTGAAGCTTTCTTT. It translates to CASSPTARDREASTEAFF.